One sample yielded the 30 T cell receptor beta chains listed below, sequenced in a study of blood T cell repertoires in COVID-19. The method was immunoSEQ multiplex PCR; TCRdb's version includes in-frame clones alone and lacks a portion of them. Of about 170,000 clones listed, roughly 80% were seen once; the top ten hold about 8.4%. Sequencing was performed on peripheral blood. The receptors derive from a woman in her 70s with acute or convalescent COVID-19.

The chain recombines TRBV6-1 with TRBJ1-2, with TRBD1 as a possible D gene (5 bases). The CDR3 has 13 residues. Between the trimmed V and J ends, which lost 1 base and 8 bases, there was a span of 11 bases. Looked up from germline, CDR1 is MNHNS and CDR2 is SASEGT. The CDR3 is CASSEVSGKGYTF. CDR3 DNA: TGTGCCAGCAGTGAAGTCTCAGGGAAGGGCTACACCTTC.

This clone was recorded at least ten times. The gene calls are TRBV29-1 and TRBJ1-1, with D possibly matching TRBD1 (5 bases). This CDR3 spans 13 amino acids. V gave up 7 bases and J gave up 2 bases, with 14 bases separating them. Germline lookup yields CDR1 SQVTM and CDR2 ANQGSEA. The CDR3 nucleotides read TGCAGCGCCTCGACGGGGGTTAACACTGAAGCTTTCTTT. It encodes CSASTGVNTEAFF.

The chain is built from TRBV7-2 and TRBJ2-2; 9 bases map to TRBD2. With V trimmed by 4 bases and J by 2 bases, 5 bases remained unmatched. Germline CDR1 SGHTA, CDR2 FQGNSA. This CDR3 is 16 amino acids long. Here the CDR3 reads CASSSVGLANTGELFF. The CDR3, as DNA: TGTGCCAGCAGCTCGGTGGGACTAGCTAACACCGGGGAGCTGTTTTTT.

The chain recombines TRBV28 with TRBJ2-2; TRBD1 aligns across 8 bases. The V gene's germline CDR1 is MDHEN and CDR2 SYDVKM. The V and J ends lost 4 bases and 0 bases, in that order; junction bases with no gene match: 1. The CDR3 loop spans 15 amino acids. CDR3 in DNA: TGTGCCAGCAGTTCAGGGGGCACGAACACCGGGGAGCTGTTTTTT. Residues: CASSSGGTNTGELFF. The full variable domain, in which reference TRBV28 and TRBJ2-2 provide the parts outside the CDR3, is DVKVTQSSRYLVKRTGEKVFLECVQDMDHENMFWYRQDPGLGLRLIYFSYDVKMKEKGDIPEGYSVSREKKERFSLILESASTNQTSMYLCASSSGGTNTGELFFGEGSRLTVL.

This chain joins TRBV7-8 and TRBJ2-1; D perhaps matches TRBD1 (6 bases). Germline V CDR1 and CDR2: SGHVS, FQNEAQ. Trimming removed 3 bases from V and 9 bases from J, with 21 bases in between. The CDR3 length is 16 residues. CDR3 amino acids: CASSFRSQGPRGEQFF. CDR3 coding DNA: TGTGCCAGCAGCTTTAGGTCACAGGGCCCTCGGGGTGAGCAGTTCTTC.

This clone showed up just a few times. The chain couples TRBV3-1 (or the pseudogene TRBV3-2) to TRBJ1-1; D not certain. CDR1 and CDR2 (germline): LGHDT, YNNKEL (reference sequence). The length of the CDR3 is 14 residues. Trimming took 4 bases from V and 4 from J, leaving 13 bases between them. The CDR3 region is CASSRSGGITEAFF. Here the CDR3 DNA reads TGTGCCAGCAGCCGAAGCGGTGGAATCACTGAAGCTTTCTTT.

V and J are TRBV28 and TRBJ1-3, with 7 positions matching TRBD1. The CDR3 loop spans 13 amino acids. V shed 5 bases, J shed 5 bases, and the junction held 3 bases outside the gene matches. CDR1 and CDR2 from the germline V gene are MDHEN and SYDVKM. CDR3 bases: TGTGCCAGCAGTCAGGGACAGAGAAACACCATATATTTT. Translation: CASSQGQRNTIYF.

The CDR3 nucleotides read TGTGCCAGCTCGCTAAGGAGTGAAAACACTGAAGCTTTCTTT. Protein sequence: CASSLRSENTEAFF. The chain has TRBV18 and TRBJ1-1; D is undetermined. This CDR3 comprises 14 residues. The germline CDR1 and CDR2 sequences are KGHSH and LQKENI. The V end was cut by 6 bases, the J end by 2 bases, with 13 bases between.

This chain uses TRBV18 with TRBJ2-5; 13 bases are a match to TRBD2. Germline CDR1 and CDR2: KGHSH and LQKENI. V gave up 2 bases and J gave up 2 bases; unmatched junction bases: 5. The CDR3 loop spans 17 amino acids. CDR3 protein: CASSPGTSGKLQETQYF. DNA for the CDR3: TGTGCCAGCTCACCAGGGACTAGCGGGAAACTTCAAGAGACCCAGTACTTC.

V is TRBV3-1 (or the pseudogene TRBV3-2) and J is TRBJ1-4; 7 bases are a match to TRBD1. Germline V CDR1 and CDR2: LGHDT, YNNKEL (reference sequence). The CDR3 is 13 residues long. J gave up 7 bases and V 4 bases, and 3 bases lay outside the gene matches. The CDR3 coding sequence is TGTGCCAGCAGCCGGGACAGAGGTGAAAAACTGTTTTTT. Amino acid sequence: CASSRDRGEKLFF.

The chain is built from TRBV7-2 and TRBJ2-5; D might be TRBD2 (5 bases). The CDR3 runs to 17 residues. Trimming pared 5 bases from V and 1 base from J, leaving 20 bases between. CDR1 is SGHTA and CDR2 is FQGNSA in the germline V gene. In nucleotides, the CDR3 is TGTGCCAGCAGCACCCCCACCGGCGGGTGGGCCCAAGAGACCCAGTACTTC. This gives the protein CASSTPTGGWAQETQYF.

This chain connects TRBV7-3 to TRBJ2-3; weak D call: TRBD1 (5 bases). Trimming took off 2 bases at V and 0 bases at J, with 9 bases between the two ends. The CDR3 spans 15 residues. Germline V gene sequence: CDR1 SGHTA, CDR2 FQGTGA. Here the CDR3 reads CASSLWQGSTDTQYF. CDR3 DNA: TGTGCCAGCAGCTTATGGCAGGGTAGCACAGATACGCAGTATTTT.

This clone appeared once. CDR3 sequence: CASSATEGRPTEAFF. In nucleotides, the CDR3 is TGCGCCAGCAGCGCGACGGAAGGGAGGCCCACTGAAGCTTTCTTT. V usage is TRBV5-1 and J usage is TRBJ1-1; D is unresolved. The CDR3 length is 15 residues. CDR1 is SGHRS and CDR2 is YFSETQ in the germline V gene. The V and J ends lost 4 bases and 4 bases respectively, with 17 bases between them.

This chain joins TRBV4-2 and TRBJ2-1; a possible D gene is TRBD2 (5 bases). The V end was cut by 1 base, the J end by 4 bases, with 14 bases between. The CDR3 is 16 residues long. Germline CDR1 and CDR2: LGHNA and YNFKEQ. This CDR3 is CASSQVLSGSYNEQFF. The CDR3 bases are TGTGCCAGCAGCCAAGTACTCAGCGGTTCATACAATGAGCAGTTCTTC.

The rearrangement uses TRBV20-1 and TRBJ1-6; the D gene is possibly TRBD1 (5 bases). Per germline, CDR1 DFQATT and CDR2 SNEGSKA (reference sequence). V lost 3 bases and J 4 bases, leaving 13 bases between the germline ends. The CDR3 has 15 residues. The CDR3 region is CSASGAVAYNSPLHF. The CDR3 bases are TGCAGTGCTAGTGGGGCAGTGGCTTATAATTCACCCCTCCACTTT.

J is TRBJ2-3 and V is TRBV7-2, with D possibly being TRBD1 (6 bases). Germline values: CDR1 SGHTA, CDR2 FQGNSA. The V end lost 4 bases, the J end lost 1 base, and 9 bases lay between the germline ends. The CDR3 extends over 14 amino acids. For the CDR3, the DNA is TGTGCCAGCAGCTCAGGACAGCGCACAGATACGCAGTATTTT. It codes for CASSSGQRTDTQYF.

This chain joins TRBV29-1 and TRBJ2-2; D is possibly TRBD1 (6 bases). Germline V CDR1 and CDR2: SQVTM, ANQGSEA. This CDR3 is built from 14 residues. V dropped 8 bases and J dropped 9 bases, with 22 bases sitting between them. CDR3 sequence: CSYGERGSSRELFF. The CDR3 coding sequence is TGCAGCTATGGGGAGAGGGGGAGTTCCCGGGAGCTGTTTTTT.

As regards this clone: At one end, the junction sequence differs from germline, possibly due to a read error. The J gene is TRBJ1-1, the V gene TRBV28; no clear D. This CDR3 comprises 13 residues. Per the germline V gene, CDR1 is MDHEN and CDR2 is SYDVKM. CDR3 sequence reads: CASCLRMNTEAFF. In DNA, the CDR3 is TGTGCCAGCTGTTTACGTATGAACACTGAAGCTTTCTTT.

The CDR3 DNA is TGTGCCAGCAGCTCACCGGGACACGGGGAAAAACTGTTTTTT. This codes for CASSSPGHGEKLFF. The chain is built from TRBV7-2 and TRBJ1-4, with D tentatively TRBD1 (6 bases). CDR1 and CDR2 (germline): SGHTA, FQGNSA. V was cut by 4 bases and J by 8 bases, with 14 bases left in between. The CDR3 totals 14 residues.

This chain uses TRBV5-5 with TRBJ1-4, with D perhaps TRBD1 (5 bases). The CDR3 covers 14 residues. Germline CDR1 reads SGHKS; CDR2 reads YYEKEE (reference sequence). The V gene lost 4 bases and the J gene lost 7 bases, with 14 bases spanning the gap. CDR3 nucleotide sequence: TGTGCCAGCAGCCTCCTGACAGATACTGAAAAACTGTTTTTT. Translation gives CASSLLTDTEKLFF.

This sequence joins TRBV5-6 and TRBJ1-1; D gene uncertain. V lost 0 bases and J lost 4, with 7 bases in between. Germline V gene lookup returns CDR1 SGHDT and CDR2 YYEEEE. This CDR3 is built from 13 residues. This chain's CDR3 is CASSLAGSTEAFF. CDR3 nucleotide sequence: TGTGCCAGCAGCTTGGCTGGGAGCACTGAAGCTTTCTTT. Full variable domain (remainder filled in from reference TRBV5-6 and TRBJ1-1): DAGVTQSPTHLIKTRGQQVTLRCSPKSGHDTVSWYQQALGQGPQFIFQYYEEEERQRGNFPDRFSGHQFPNYSSELNVNALLLGDSALYLCASSLAGSTEAFFGQGTRLTVV.

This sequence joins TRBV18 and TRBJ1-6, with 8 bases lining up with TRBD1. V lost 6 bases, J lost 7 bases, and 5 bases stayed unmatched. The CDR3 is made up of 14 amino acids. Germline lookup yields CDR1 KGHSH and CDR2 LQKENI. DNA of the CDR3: TGTGCCAGCTCTACCAGGGGGCAGAATTCACCCCTCCACTTT. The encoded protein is CASSTRGQNSPLHF.

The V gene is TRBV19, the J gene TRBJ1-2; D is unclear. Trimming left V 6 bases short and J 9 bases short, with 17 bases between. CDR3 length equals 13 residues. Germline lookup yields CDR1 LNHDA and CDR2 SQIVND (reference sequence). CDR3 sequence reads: CASSPGGSPSYTF. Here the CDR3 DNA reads TGTGCCAGTAGCCCCGGAGGGAGCCCGAGCTACACCTTC.

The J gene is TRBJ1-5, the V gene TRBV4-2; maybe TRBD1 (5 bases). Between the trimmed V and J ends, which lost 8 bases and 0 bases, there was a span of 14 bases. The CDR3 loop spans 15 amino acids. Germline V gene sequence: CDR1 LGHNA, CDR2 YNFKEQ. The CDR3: CASVRGVNSNQPQHF. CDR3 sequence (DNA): TGTGCCAGCGTTCGGGGGGTTAATAGCAATCAGCCCCAGCATTTT.

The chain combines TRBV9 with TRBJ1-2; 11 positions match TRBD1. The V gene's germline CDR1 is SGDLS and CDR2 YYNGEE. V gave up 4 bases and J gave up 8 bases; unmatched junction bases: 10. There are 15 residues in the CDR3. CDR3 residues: CASSTNGQGASGYTF. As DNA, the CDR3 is TGTGCCAGCAGCACGAACGGACAGGGGGCTTCGGGCTACACCTTC.

The CDR3 loop reads CASSRGTDETYTIYF. The CDR3 DNA follows: TGTGCCAGCAGCCGTGGGACAGATGAAACTTACACCATATATTTT. The chain employs TRBV9 and TRBJ1-3, with 7 bases fitting TRBD1. The CDR3 has 15 amino acids. Germline values: CDR1 SGDLS, CDR2 YYNGEE. V was clipped by 4 bases and J by 8 bases; unmatched bases: 12.

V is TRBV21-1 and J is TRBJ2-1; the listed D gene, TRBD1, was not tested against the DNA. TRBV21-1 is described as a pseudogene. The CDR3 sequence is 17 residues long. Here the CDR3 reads CASSKVGRGDRDSEQFF. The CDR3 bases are TGTGCCAGCAGCAAAGTCGGACGGGGGGACAGGGACAGTGAGCAGTTCTTC.

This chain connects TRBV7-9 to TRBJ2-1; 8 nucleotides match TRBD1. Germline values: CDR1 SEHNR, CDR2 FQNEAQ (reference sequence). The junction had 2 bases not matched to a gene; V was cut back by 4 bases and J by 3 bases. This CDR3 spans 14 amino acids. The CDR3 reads CASSSTGGYNEQFF. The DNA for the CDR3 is TGTGCCAGCAGCTCTACAGGGGGCTACAATGAGCAGTTCTTC.

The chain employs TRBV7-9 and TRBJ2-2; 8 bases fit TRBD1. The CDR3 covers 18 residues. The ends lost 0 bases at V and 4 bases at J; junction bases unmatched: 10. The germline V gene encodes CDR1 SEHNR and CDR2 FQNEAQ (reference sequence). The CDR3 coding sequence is TGTGCCAGCAGCTTAGCGGGAGGCGGACAGGGAGGCACCGGGGAGCTGTTTTTT. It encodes CASSLAGGGQGGTGELFF.

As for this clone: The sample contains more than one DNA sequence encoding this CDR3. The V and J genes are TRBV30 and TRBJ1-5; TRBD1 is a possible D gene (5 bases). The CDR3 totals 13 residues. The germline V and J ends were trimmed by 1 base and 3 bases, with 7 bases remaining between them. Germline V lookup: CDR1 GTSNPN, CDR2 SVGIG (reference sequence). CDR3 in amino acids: CAWSAGDNQPQHF. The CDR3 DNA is TGTGCCTGGAGTGCGGGGGACAATCAGCCCCAGCATTTT. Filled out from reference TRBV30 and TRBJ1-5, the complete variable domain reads SQTIHQWPATLVQPVGSPLSLECTVEGTSNPNLYWYRQAAGRGLQLLFYSVGIGQISSEVPQNLSASRPQDRQFILSSKKLLLSDSGFYLCAWSAGDNQPQHFGDGTRLSIL.